This T cell receptor (beta chain) is from a study of T cell responses to AZD1222 COVID-19 vaccine. Clones were read by immunoSEQ multiplex PCR, and TCRdb kept only the in-frame ones, dropping some. The data hold 65,000 to 85,000 clones, with approximately 83% observed a single time. The V segment lost 6 bases and the J segment 2 bases; nucleotides outside the gene matches: 1. Germline values: CDR1 MGHDK, CDR2 SYGVNS. The CDR3 covers 14 residues. Timing groups of about 4 and about 12 weeks for second doses were pooled. This rearrangement joins TRBV25-1 to TRBJ1-5; 10 nucleotides match TRBD1. This sequence was found in an adult who received the AZD1222 COVID-19 vaccine. Sequencing was performed on peripheral blood, taken 28 days after the second AZD1222 dose. CDR3 coding DNA: TGTGCCAGCAGAGGGACAGGGGGCAATCAGCCCCAGCATTTT. It translates to CASRGTGGNQPQHF.